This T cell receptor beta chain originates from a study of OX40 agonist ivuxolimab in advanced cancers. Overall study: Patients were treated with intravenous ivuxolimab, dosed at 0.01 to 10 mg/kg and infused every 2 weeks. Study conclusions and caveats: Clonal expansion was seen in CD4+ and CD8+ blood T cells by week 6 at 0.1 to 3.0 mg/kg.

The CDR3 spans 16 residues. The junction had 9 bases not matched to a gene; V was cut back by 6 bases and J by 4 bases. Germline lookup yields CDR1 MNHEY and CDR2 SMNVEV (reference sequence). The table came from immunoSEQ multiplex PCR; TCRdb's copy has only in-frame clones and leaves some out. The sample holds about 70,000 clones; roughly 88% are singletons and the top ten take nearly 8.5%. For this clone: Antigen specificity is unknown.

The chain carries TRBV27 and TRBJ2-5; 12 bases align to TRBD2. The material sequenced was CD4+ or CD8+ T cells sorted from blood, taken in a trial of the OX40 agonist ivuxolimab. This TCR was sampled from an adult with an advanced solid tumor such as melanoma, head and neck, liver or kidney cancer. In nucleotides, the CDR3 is TGTGCCAGCAGGACTCAACTAGCGGGGGGCTCAGAGACCCAGTACTTC. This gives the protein CASRTQLAGGSETQYF.